This entry features one T cell receptor beta chain sequence. What it binds is unknown. This sample is drawn from a study of metastatic and nonmetastatic thyroid tumors. Across the study: Repertoires from malignant and benign thyroid patients were compared across blood and tumor or nodule tissue. Whole-study results and caveats: TCR beta diversity was reportedly significantly higher in malignant thyroid tumors than benign nodules, in blood and tumor.

Original analysis: Construction of a distant-metastasis classifier for papillary thyroid cancer relied on CDR3 differences across clinicopathological groups. TCRdb recomputed clones from the PCR reads via MiXCR. None of the V and J calls come from the authors' own analysis; TCRdb made them. This sample has some 41,000 clones, with about 3.3% found just once. V lost 4 bases to trimming and J lost 4 bases; unmatched junction nucleotides: 10. This CDR3 contains 16 residues. Germline-derived CDR1 and CDR2 are MDHEN and SYDVKM. Patients underwent thyroid surgery, and none had received any treatment before it.

The chain joins TRBV28 to TRBJ2-3, with 8 bases aligning to TRBD2. Sample: blood. The TCR sequence derives from a female donor with papillary thyroid cancer or a benign thyroid nodule (not recorded which). Some clones in this sample may be carry-over from other donors' samples. In DNA form, the CDR3 reads TGTGCCAGCAGTTCTTTTAGCGGGATAGGTGCAGATACGCAGTATTTT. Encoded protein: CASSSFSGIGADTQYF.